This entry is about one T cell receptor beta chain. The target of this receptor is not known. No base quality information exists; no much larger clone differs at one position. Library preparation employed the immunoSEQ multiplex PCR assay. The source is immuneACCESS, and TCRdb retained only in-frame sequences with V and J called. Part of the clones is not carried over; for the studies checked, unresolved V genes explain less than half of this, and the remainder is unexplained. This sample comprises 98,000 or so clones, approximately 81% of them detected only once. Of the sample, roughly a tenth falls within the top ten clones. This entry belongs to a study of control samples from healthy donors and cancer patients (dated by TCRdb to 2018 to 2021). There are 14 amino acids in the CDR3, from cysteine to phenylalanine inclusive. CDR3 DNA is the only sequence kept; it has 42 bases, read in frame from the first base. V loses 8 bases of germline sequence and J loses 6 bases, and the interval between the two ends is 14 bases. As encoded in the germline V gene, CDR1 is KGHSH while CDR2 is LQKENI.

This clonotype originated in a woman aged 30 to 39 in good health. The sequence is built from TRBV18 and TRBJ1-6, with no D gene named confidently. The source material was blood. The CDR3 has the sequence CASGLGTANSPLHF. The DNA sequence is as follows: TGTGCCAGCGGGCTTGGAACAGCTAATTCACCCCTCCACTTT.